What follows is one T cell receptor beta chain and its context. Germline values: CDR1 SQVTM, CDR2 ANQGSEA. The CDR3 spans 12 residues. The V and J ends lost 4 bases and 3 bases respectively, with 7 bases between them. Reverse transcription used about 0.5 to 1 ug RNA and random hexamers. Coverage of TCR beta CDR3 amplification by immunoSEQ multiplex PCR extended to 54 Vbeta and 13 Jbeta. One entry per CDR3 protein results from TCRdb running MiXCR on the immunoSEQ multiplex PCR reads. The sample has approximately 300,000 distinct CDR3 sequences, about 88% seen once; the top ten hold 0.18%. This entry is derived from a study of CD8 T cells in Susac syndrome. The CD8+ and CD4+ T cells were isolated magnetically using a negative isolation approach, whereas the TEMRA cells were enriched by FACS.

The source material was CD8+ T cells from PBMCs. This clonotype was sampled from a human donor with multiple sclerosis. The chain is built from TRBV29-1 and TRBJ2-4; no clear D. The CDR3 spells CSVVENKNIQYF. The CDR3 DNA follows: TGCAGCGTTGTGGAAAACAAAAACATTCAGTACTTC.